These 18 T cell receptor beta chains were all obtained from the same sample, sequenced in a study of CD8+CD57+ T cells in acquired aplastic anemia. Genomic DNA provided the template from which TCR beta VDJ and CDR3 profiles were obtained. In TCRdb, the reads were re-called with MiXCR into one record per CDR3 protein. Of about 160,000 distinct CDR3 sequences detected, roughly two thirds appear once; the ten largest clones hold about 50%. Patients sequenced had flow cytometry evidence of CD8+CD57+ cell expansion. Sequencing was done on a sample of sorted CD4+, CD8+, or CD8+CD57+ T cells (not recorded which) from PBMCs. The receptors derive from a human donor with aplastic anemia.

The chain employs TRBV9 and TRBJ1-5, with TRBD1 identical over 10 bases. Germline lookup yields CDR1 SGDLS and CDR2 YYNGEE. Trimming cost V 3 bases and J 8 bases; bases outside gene matches: 5. This CDR3 is 14 amino acids long. CDR3: CASSAGTGDKPQHF. The CDR3 DNA is TGTGCCAGCAGCGCCGGGACAGGGGACAAGCCCCAGCATTTT.

This clonotype has only a few counts. The genes are TRBV20-1 and TRBJ2-7, with D unresolved. The CDR3 is 11 amino acids. Germline values: CDR1 DFQATT, CDR2 SNEGSKA (reference sequence). The ends were cut back, 3 bases at V and 3 bases at J, with 6 bases in the middle. The CDR3 here is CSARGFYEQYF. Written as DNA, the CDR3 is TGCAGTGCTAGGGGCTTCTACGAGCAGTACTTC.

The J gene is TRBJ2-4, the V gene TRBV27; 7 bases agree with TRBD1. Trimming removed 5 bases from V and 5 bases from J; junction bases left unmatched: 18. Per germline, CDR1 MNHEY and CDR2 SMNVEV (reference sequence). The CDR3 spans 18 residues. Here the CDR3 DNA reads TGTGCCAGCAGTAAATTACCACCCAGGGGGATAGGGGAAAACATTCAGTACTTC. Translating it yields CASSKLPPRGIGENIQYF.

The V gene is TRBV7-2, the J gene TRBJ1-3; no reliable D call. Germline loops: CDR1 SGHTA, CDR2 FQGNSA. The CDR3 covers 13 residues. V shed 2 bases and J shed 8 bases, with 10 bases lying between them. The CDR3 DNA sequence: TGTGCCAGCAGCTTAATATCGAAGGACACCATATATTTT. It is translated as CASSLISKDTIYF. Drawing the rest from reference TRBV7-2 and TRBJ1-3, the complete variable domain is GAGVSQSPSNKVTEKGKDVELRCDPISGHTALYWYRQSLGQGLEFLIYFQGNSAPDKSGLPSDRFSAERTGGSVSTLTIQRTQQEDSAVYLCASSLISKDTIYFGEGSWLTVV.

The table lists this clonotype with many counts. The rearrangement links TRBV6-4 to TRBJ2-3; D possibly corresponds to TRBD2 (6 bases). Germline CDR1 and CDR2: MRHNA and SNTAGT. The CDR3 covers 15 residues. The germline V and J ends were trimmed by 0 bases and 1 base, with 8 bases remaining between them. The CDR3 region has the DNA TGTGCCAGCAGTGACTCGGCGGGGCGCACAGATACGCAGTATTTT. This encodes CASSDSAGRTDTQYF.

This rearrangement joins TRBV19 to TRBJ2-7, with a tentative D call TRBD1 (6 bases). Trimming cost V 4 bases and J 5 bases, with 15 bases left between them. Germline V CDR1 and CDR2: LNHDA, SQIVND (reference sequence). There are 14 residues in the CDR3. The CDR3 nucleotides are TGTGCCAGTAGTAATCGACCAGGGGAAGACGAGCAGTACTTC. This translates into CASSNRPGEDEQYF.

The rearrangement links TRBV7-9 to TRBJ2-1; tentatively, D is TRBD1 or TRBD2 (5 bases each). With 5 bases removed from V and 4 bases from J, the gap between germline ends came to 15 bases. The CDR3 consists of 15 residues. CDR1 and CDR2 from the germline V gene are SEHNR and FQNEAQ (reference sequence). The CDR3 nucleotides are TGTGCCAGCAGCCGCCAAGACGGGGCATACAATGAGCAGTTCTTC. It codes for CASSRQDGAYNEQFF.

V usage is TRBV7-9 and J usage is TRBJ2-1; possible D gene TRBD1, 5 bases. This CDR3 has 13 residues. V lost 5 bases to trimming and J lost 6 bases, with 11 bases between them. CDR1 is SEHNR, CDR2 FQNEAQ, per germline (reference sequence). CDR3 sequence reads: CASSQDTANEQFF. The DNA of the CDR3 is TGTGCCAGCAGCCAGGACACCGCCAATGAGCAGTTCTTC.

Only one count was recorded for this clonotype. V gene TRBV6-6 combines with J gene TRBJ1-5, with D perhaps matching TRBD1 (5 bases). V was shortened by 1 base and J by 5 bases, with 6 bases between the two germline ends. This CDR3 spans 13 amino acids. The germline gives CDR1 MNHNY, CDR2 SVGAGI (reference sequence). CDR3: CASSYWGYQPQHF. CDR3 coding DNA: TGTGCCAGCAGTTACTGGGGGTATCAGCCCCAGCATTTT.

The V call is TRBV2, the J call TRBJ1-2; D perhaps matches TRBD1 (5 bases). The CDR3 extends over 14 amino acids. V shed 0 bases and J shed 4 bases, with 9 bases lying between them. CDR1 and CDR2 from the germline V gene are SNHLY and FYNNEI. The CDR3 DNA reads as TGTGCCAGCAGTGAAGCTGGGACTACCTATGGCTACACCTTC. It encodes CASSEAGTTYGYTF.

Comments on this clonotype: A much larger clone sits a single nucleotide away, making a read error possible. The chain links TRBV5-6 to TRBJ2-5; no firm D call. Germline CDR1 SGHDT, CDR2 YYEEEE. The CDR3 spans 14 residues. CDR3 protein: CASSLGDDQETRYF. The CDR3 region has the DNA TGTGCCAGCAGCTTGGGTGACGACCAAGAGACCCGGTACTTC.

The V and J genes are TRBV9 and TRBJ2-7; D is unclear. Germline CDR1 is SGDLS and CDR2 is YYNGEE. V lost 3 bases, J lost 3 bases, and 7 bases lay in between. The CDR3 runs 12 residues. CDR3 in DNA: TGTGCCAGCAGCGGCGTAGGCTACGAGCAGTACTTC. Its translation: CASSGVGYEQYF.

This rearrangement joins TRBV5-1 to TRBJ2-7; D is uncertain. V dropped 0 bases and J dropped 7 bases, with 5 bases sitting between them. Germline V gives CDR1 SGHRS, CDR2 YFSETQ. This CDR3 comprises 11 residues. CDR3 DNA sequence: TGCGCCAGCAGCTTGGGTCCGGAGCAGTACTTC. Its translation is CASSLGPEQYF.

The genes are TRBV24-1 and TRBJ2-7; D not resolved. Between the trimmed V and J ends, which lost 3 bases and 5 bases, there was a span of 16 bases. The germline V gene has CDR1 KGHDR and CDR2 SFDVKD. The CDR3 totals 15 residues. The CDR3 is CATSDPSRPLDEQYF. The CDR3 DNA sequence: TGTGCCACCAGTGATCCGAGCCGTCCTTTGGACGAGCAGTACTTC.

This clonotype was counted once. The genes are TRBV10-2 and TRBJ2-7; 9 nucleotides align to TRBD2. With 0 bases clipped from V and 4 bases from J, the junction kept 7 bases outside the gene matches. The CDR3 totals 16 residues. Per the germline V gene, CDR1 is WSHSY and CDR2 is SAAADI. The CDR3 sequence: CASSESAGLAGYEQYF. CDR3 nucleotides: TGCGCCAGCAGTGAGTCGGCGGGACTAGCTGGGTACGAGCAGTACTTC.

This chain uses TRBV2 with TRBJ2-7; D is ambiguous. The CDR3 is 11 amino acids. Germline CDR1 reads SNHLY; CDR2 reads FYNNEI. Trimming removed 4 bases at V and 5 bases at J, with 6 bases between. CDR3 protein: CASSGLDEQYF. DNA of the CDR3: TGTGCCAGCAGTGGGCTGGACGAGCAGTACTTC.

The chain uses TRBV19 and TRBJ1-2; D call uncertain. Germline values: CDR1 LNHDA, CDR2 SQIVND (reference sequence). CDR3 length: 15 amino acids. Trimming left V 5 bases short and J 4 bases short, with 17 bases between. CDR3 DNA: TGTGCCAGTAGTGCCCGGGTCCGGGATAGCTATGGCTACACCTTC. The encoded protein is CASSARVRDSYGYTF.

V gene TRBV12-3 or TRBV12-4 combines with J gene TRBJ2-7; 7 bases line up with TRBD1. The J segment lost 2 bases and the V segment lost 3 bases, leaving 7 bases of the junction unmatched. CDR3 length equals 15 residues. CDR3 nucleotides: TGTGCCAGCAGTTTTATCGTAGGGACAGCCTACGAGCAGTACTTC. It specifies CASSFIVGTAYEQYF.